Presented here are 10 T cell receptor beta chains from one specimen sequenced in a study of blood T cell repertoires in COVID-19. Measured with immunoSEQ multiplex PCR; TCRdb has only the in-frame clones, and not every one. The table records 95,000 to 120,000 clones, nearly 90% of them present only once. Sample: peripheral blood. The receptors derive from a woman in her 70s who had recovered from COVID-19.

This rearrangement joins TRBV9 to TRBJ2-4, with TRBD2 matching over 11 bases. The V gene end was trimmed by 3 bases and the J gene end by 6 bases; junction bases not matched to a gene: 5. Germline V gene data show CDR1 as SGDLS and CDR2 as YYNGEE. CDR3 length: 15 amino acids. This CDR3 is CASSALGTSGNIQYF. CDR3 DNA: TGTGCCAGCAGCGCCTTGGGGACTAGCGGAAACATTCAGTACTTC.

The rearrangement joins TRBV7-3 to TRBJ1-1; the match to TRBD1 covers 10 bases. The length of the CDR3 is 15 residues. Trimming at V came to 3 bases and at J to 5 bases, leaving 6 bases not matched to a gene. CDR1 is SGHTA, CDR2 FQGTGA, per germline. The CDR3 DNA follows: TGTGCCAGCAGCTTCCTGACAGGGGGCGTTACTGAAGCTTTCTTT. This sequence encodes CASSFLTGGVTEAFF.

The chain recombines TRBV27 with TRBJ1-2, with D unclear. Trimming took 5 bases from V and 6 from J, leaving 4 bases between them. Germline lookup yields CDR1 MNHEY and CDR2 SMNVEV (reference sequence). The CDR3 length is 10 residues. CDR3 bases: TGTGCCAGCAGTGTCGATGGCTACACCTTC. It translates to CASSVDGYTF.

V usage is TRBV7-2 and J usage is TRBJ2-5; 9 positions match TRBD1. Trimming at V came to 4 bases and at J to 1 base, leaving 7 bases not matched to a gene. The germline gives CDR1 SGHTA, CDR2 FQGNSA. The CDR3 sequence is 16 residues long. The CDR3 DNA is TGTGCCAGCAGCTCAACAGGGGGCCCCTTCCAAGAGACCCAGTACTTC. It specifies CASSSTGGPFQETQYF. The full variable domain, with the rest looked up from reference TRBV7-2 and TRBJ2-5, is GAGVSQSPSNKVTEKGKDVELRCDPISGHTALYWYRQSLGQGLEFLIYFQGNSAPDKSGLPSDRFSAERTGGSVSTLTIQRTQQEDSAVYLCASSSTGGPFQETQYFGPGTRLLVL.

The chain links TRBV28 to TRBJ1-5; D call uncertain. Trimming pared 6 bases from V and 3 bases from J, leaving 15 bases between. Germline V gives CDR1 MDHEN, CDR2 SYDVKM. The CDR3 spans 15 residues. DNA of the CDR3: TGTGCCAGCAGGGGCGGGTGGGGTTTCAATCAGCCCCAGCATTTT. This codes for CASRGGWGFNQPQHF. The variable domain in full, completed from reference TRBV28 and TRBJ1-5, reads DVKVTQSSRYLVKRTGEKVFLECVQDMDHENMFWYRQDPGLGLRLIYFSYDVKMKEKGDIPEGYSVSREKKERFSLILESASTNQTSMYLCASRGGWGFNQPQHFGDGTRLSIL.

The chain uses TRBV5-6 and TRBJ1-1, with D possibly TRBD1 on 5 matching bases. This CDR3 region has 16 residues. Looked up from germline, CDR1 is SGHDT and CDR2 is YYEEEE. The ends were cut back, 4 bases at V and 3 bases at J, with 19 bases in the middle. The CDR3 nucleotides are TGTGCCAGCAGCCCGCCCCCGGGGGGGAAGGACACTGAAGCTTTCTTT. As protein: CASSPPPGGKDTEAFF.

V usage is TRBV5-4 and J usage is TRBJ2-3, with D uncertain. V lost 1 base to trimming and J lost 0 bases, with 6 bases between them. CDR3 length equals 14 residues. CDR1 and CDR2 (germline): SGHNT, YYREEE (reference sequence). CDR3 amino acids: CASSLSRSTDTQYF. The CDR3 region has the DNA TGTGCCAGCAGCTTGAGCCGGAGCACAGATACGCAGTATTTT.

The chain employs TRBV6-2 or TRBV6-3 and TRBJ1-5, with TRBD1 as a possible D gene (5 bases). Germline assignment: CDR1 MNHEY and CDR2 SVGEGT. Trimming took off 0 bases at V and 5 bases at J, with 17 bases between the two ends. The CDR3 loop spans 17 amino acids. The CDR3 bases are TGTGCCAGCAGTTACTCACCCTCGGGCCAGGGCGATCAGCCCCAGCATTTT. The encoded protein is CASSYSPSGQGDQPQHF.

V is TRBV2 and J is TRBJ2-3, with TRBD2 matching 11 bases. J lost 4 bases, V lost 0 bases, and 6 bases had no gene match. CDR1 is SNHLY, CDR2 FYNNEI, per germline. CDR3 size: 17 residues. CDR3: CASSEALLAGESDTQYF. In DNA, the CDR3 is TGTGCCAGCAGTGAAGCCCTACTAGCGGGGGAATCAGATACGCAGTATTTT.

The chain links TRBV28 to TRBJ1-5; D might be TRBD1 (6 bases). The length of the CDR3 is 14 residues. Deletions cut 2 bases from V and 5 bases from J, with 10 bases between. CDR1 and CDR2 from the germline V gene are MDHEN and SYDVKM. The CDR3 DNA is TGTGCCAGCAGTTTAAGAGGGGGGGATCAGCCCCAGCATTTT. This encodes CASSLRGGDQPQHF.